In this sample, the clone carrying this T cell receptor beta chain turned up a few times. Its antigen remains unknown. 5'RACE template switching produced TCR cDNA carrying a universal primer site and UMIs. A single record per CDR3 protein comes from TCRdb applying MiXCR to the 5' RACE reads. Among under 350,000 distinct CDR3 sequences, 4.1% were seen once, and the ten largest hold about 26%. From germline, CDR1 is DFQATT and CDR2 SNEGSKA (reference sequence). The CDR3 extends over 13 amino acids. The V and J ends lost 4 bases and 5 bases, in that order; junction bases with no gene match: 4. The data are from a study of T cells after yellow fever vaccination. Across the whole study: Libraries from low-cell-number fractions were prepared with the SMART-Seq v4 Ultra Low Input RNA kit.

Whole-study findings and limits: Reappearing after the booster were most of the clones from primary vaccination (roughly 96% CD4, about 88% CD8). CD4 and CD8 compartments shared a small share of clonotypes.

The receptor's source is a man aged 18 to 30 who received the YFV17D yellow fever vaccine. The sequencing here drew on PBMCs, taken 5 days after the yellow fever booster vaccination. J is TRBJ1-1 and V is TRBV20-1; 10 nucleotides match TRBD1. The CDR3 DNA reads as TGCAGTGCTATAACGGACAGGGGGACTGAAGCTTTCTTT. Protein sequence: CSAITDRGTEAFF.